These T cell receptor beta chains were read from a single sample in a study of T cell responses to AZD1222 COVID-19 vaccine. Libraries were prepared by immunoSEQ multiplex PCR; TCRdb keeps only in-frame clonotypes and omits some of them. The sample carries 170,000 or so clones, 87% recorded once. The starting material was peripheral blood, obtained on day 0 of AZD1222 vaccination. The source of these receptors is an adult in good health. CDR3s include the opening cysteine and the closing phenylalanine or tryptophan. A D gene is named only where the DNA matches it firmly. Some rows mark clone size as missing; the rest say once, few, many or name a class of expanded clone.

D: NA
V: TRBV9
J: TRBJ1-2
size: NA
length: 13
DNA: TGTGCCAGCAGCGTAGTACCGGACTATGGCTACACCTTC
CDR3: CASSVVPDYGYTF

D: NA
V: TRBV27
J: TRBJ1-2
size: NA
length: 12
DNA: TGTGCCAGCAGTTCCCGGACTGGTGGCTACACCTTC
CDR3: CASSSRTGGYTF

D: NA
V: TRBV21-1
J: TRBJ2-7
size: NA
length: 13
DNA: TGTGCCACCTGGACTAGCGGGATCTACGAGCAGTACTTC
CDR3: CATWTSGIYEQYF

D: NA
V: TRBV11-2
J: TRBJ1-3
size: NA
length: 13
DNA: TGTGCCAGCAGCTACGACATAGGAAACACCATATATTTT
CDR3: CASSYDIGNTIYF

D: TRBD1
V: TRBV4-1
J: TRBJ1-4
size: few
length: 11
DNA: TGCGCCAGCAGCCAAGGACAGGGGATGTTTTTT
CDR3: CASSQGQGMFF

D: NA
V: TRBV6-1
J: TRBJ2-1
size: NA
length: 13
DNA: TGTGCCAGCAGTGATACGGGAGCAGACGAGCAGTTCTTC
CDR3: CASSDTGADEQFF

D: NA
V: TRBV11-2
J: TRBJ1-1
size: NA
length: 17
DNA: TGTGCCAGCAGCTTAGTGGGGATCTTTGGGGTTGGCAGTGAAGCTTTCTTT
CDR3: CASSLVGIFGVGSEAFF

D: NA
V: TRBV30
J: TRBJ1-1
size: NA
length: 13
DNA: TGTGCCTGGAGTTTACACGCGAACACTGAAGCTTTCTTT
CDR3: CAWSLHANTEAFF

D: NA
V: TRBV28
J: TRBJ2-3
size: once
length: 11
DNA: TGTGCCAGCAGCTCCTTCCGTACGCAGTATTTT
CDR3: CASSSFRTQYF

D: NA
V: TRBV5-1
J: TRBJ2-7
size: NA
length: 13
DNA: TGCGCCAGCAGAGCCGGGACAAACTACGAGCAGTACTTC
CDR3: CASRAGTNYEQYF

D: TRBD1
V: TRBV19
J: TRBJ1-2
size: once
length: 15
DNA: TGTGCCAGTAGTATCGGGACCGGGACAGTTTATGGCTACACCTTC
CDR3: CASSIGTGTVYGYTF

D: NA
V: TRBV19
J: TRBJ2-1
size: once
length: 14
DNA: TGTGCCAGTAGTATTAGCCAATTCGGTGATGAGCAGTTCTTC
CDR3: CASSISQFGDEQFF

D: TRBD1
V: TRBV19
J: TRBJ1-6
size: NA
length: 16
DNA: TGTGCCAGTAGCCCAACTCACAGGGGTTACAATTCACCCCTCCACTTT
CDR3: CASSPTHRGYNSPLHF

D: NA
V: TRBV12-3/TRBV12-4
J: TRBJ1-1
size: few
length: 13
DNA: NA
CDR3: CASSFGSGTISFF

D: NA
V: TRBV4-1
J: TRBJ1-1
size: NA
length: 16
DNA: TGCGCCAGCAGCCACCTTCCGACCACAGCGAACACTGAAGCTTTCTTT
CDR3: CASSHLPTTANTEAFF

D: NA
V: TRBV5-6
J: TRBJ1-6
size: once
length: 15
DNA: TGTGCCAGCAGCTTGGGAGGACTGGATAATTCACCCCTCCACTTT
CDR3: CASSLGGLDNSPLHF

D: NA
V: TRBV6-5
J: TRBJ2-1
size: NA
length: 15
DNA: TGTGCCAGCAGTTCCCCTGGGACTTTCTACAATGAGCAGTTCTTC
CDR3: CASSSPGTFYNEQFF

D: TRBD1
V: TRBV6-5
J: TRBJ1-2
size: NA
length: 15
DNA: TGTGCCAGCAGTTACTCGAGGACAGGGGTTGATGGCTACACCTTC
CDR3: CASSYSRTGVDGYTF

D: TRBD2
V: TRBV11-2
J: TRBJ2-7
size: NA
length: 15
DNA: TGTGCCAGCAGCGCCGGGACTAGTGTAACCTACGAGCAGTACTTC
CDR3: CASSAGTSVTYEQYF

D: TRBD1
V: TRBV5-6
J: TRBJ2-7
size: few
length: 15
DNA: TGTGCCAGCAGCTTGTTCCAGGGGGCAAGCAACGAGCAGTACTTC
CDR3: CASSLFQGASNEQYF

D: TRBD1
V: TRBV5-6
J: TRBJ2-7
size: few
length: 15
DNA: TGTGCCAGCAGCTTGGGGCCAGGGGGCTCCTACGAGCAGTACTTC
CDR3: CASSLGPGGSYEQYF

D: NA
V: TRBV29-1
J: TRBJ1-1
size: NA
length: 12
DNA: TGCAGCGTTATAACGGAGTACACTGAAGCTTTCTTT
CDR3: CSVITEYTEAFF

D: NA
V: TRBV5-1
J: TRBJ2-3
size: once
length: 14
DNA: TGCGCCAGCAGCTTGGGGGGGAGCACAGATACGCAGTATTTT
CDR3: CASSLGGSTDTQYF

D: NA
V: TRBV30
J: TRBJ1-3
size: NA
length: 13
DNA: TGTGCCTGGGTTGGACTCTCTGGAAACACCATATATTTT
CDR3: CAWVGLSGNTIYF

D: NA
V: TRBV20-1
J: TRBJ2-5
size: NA
length: 10
DNA: TGCAGTGCCCACCAAGAGACCCAGTACTTC
CDR3: CSAHQETQYF

D: NA
V: TRBV5-1
J: TRBJ2-5
size: NA
length: 14
DNA: TGCGCCAGCAGCTTGACGGGCAGGCGGGAGACCCAGTACTTC
CDR3: CASSLTGRRETQYF

D: NA
V: TRBV15
J: TRBJ2-1
size: NA
length: 12
DNA: TGTGCCACCAGCCCCCGAGCGAGCTCCCAGTTCTTC
CDR3: CATSPRASSQFF

D: NA
V: TRBV3-1/TRBV3-2
J: TRBJ1-5
size: NA
length: 14
DNA: TGTGCCAGCAGCCACCGCGGTCGAGATCAGCCCCAGCATTTT
CDR3: CASSHRGRDQPQHF

D: NA
V: TRBV4-2
J: TRBJ2-2
size: NA
length: 14
DNA: TGTGCCTTCGGAGTAGATACGAACACCGGGGAGCTGTTTTTT
CDR3: CAFGVDTNTGELFF

D: TRBD1
V: TRBV19
J: TRBJ2-6
size: NA
length: 15
DNA: TGTGCCAGTAGCGGACAGGGGTCTGGGGCCAACGTCCTGACTTTC
CDR3: CASSGQGSGANVLTF

D: NA
V: TRBV7-9
J: TRBJ1-3
size: NA
length: 12
DNA: TGTGCCAGCAGCCTCGGGGTAAACACCATATATTTT
CDR3: CASSLGVNTIYF

D: TRBD2
V: TRBV11-2
J: TRBJ2-1
size: NA
length: 19
DNA: TGTGCCAGCAGCTTAGGGAAAAAAGTAGCGGGAAGCTCCTACAATGAGCAGTTCTTC
CDR3: CASSLGKKVAGSSYNEQFF

D: TRBD1
V: TRBV2
J: TRBJ2-3
size: NA
length: 15
DNA: TGTGCCAGCAGTGCCAGGACAGGTTCCACAGATACGCAGTATTTT
CDR3: CASSARTGSTDTQYF

D: NA
V: TRBV19
J: TRBJ2-1
size: NA
length: 15
DNA: TGTGCCAGTAGTATCCGGACAAGCTCCTACAATGAGCAGTTCTTC
CDR3: CASSIRTSSYNEQFF

D: NA
V: TRBV5-5
J: TRBJ1-6
size: NA
length: 16
DNA: TGTGCCAGCAGCTTGCCTGGGTCGTCCTATAATTCACCCCTCCACTTT
CDR3: CASSLPGSSYNSPLHF

D: NA
V: TRBV6-5
J: TRBJ1-5
size: NA
length: 14
DNA: TGTGCCAGCAGTTTGGGCCGTAAGGGACAGCCCCAGCATTTT
CDR3: CASSLGRKGQPQHF

D: NA
V: TRBV19
J: TRBJ1-2
size: NA
length: 15
DNA: TGTGCCAGTACGTCGTTGGGCAGGGCAAACTATGGCTACACCTTC
CDR3: CASTSLGRANYGYTF

D: NA
V: TRBV5-1
J: TRBJ2-1
size: NA
length: 13
DNA: TGCGCCAGCAGCTTGGGTCTAGACAATGAGCAGTTCTTC
CDR3: CASSLGLDNEQFF

D: NA
V: TRBV28
J: TRBJ2-7
size: NA
length: 13
DNA: TGTGCCAGCAGGGTCCCCTCCTCCTACGAGCAGTACTTC
CDR3: CASRVPSSYEQYF

D: NA
V: TRBV27
J: TRBJ1-6
size: NA
length: 18
DNA: TGTGCCAGCAGTTTTCGTCGGGCAGAACCTACTTTGGCTTCACCCCTCCACTTT
CDR3: CASSFRRAEPTLASPLHF

D: TRBD1
V: TRBV27
J: TRBJ2-6
size: NA
length: 17
DNA: TGTGCCAGCAGCCGAGACAGGGGTAGCCCTGGGGCCAACGTCCTGACTTTC
CDR3: CASSRDRGSPGANVLTF